This TCR beta chain was sequenced for a study of prognosis after radiotherapy for stage I lung cancer. Study background: Radiotherapy was SBRT in 3 to 5 fractions with a biologically effective dose of at least 100 Gy.

Germline CDR1 SGHRS, CDR2 YFSETQ. V lost 0 bases and J lost 3, with 15 bases in between. This CDR3 contains 16 residues. Two-round multiplex PCR on genomic DNA was the method by which TCR beta CDR3 was amplified. Individual primers that were specific to each TRBV and TRBJ gene served in first-round PCR. TCRdb used MiXCR to reprocess the multiplex PCR reads, holding one entry per CDR3 protein. The table lists about 59,000 distinct CDR3 sequences, about 25% of them singletons, with less than 8% in the top ten. Study observations and caveats: Unique TCR clones declined after stereotactic body radiation therapy, from a median approximately 9,600 to 7,200.

This clonotype was observed at least ten times. As yet, its antigen is unknown. The receptor comes from a donor aged 50 or older with non-small cell lung cancer. Sequencing used PBMCs, obtained before or after stereotactic body radiation therapy (not recorded which). The chain carries TRBV5-1 and TRBJ1-1, with D tentatively TRBD1 (6 bases). The CDR3 spells CASSLVGGKEDTEAFF. The DNA of the CDR3 is TGCGCCAGCAGCTTGGTAGGGGGTAAGGAGGACACTGAAGCTTTCTTT.